These 32 T cell receptor beta chains were sequenced from one sample in a study of cytotoxic CD8 clonotypes in ibrutinib-treated CLL (dated by TCRdb to the early 2020s). The protocol used for the library was the immunoSEQ multiplex PCR assay. Here the immuneACCESS table is served through TCRdb, limited to in-frame sequences with V and J called. Missing clones are a known gap in these copies; in checked studies unresolved V genes cover under half, and the rest lacks a known reason. The sample table records about 140,000 clones; 80% of these occur just once. The ten largest clones take up 7.6% of the sample. Here the sequenced sample was PBMCs, taken after 36 months of ibrutinib treatment. The receptor source for this set is a human donor with chronic lymphocytic leukemia.

The chain links TRBV4-2 to TRBJ2-7; 7 bases fit TRBD2. The ends lost 3 bases at V and 6 bases at J; junction bases unmatched: 11. The CDR3 contains 15 residues. The germline CDR1 and CDR2 sequences are LGHNA and YNFKEQ. The CDR3: CASSQTRSGLTEQYF. DNA of the CDR3: TGTGCCAGCAGCCAGACCCGCTCGGGACTAACCGAGCAGTACTTC.

This clone is labeled as medium-sized. This chain uses TRBV7-9 with TRBJ2-7; possibly TRBD1 or TRBD2 for D (6 bases each). The CDR3 totals 15 residues. Trimming stripped 1 base from V and 4 bases from J, with 14 bases between. Germline lookup yields CDR1 SEHNR and CDR2 FQNEAQ (reference sequence). CDR3 sequence (DNA): TGTGCCAGCAGCTTAGTCTCCGGGGGCGAGTACGAGCAGTACTTC. Translating it yields CASSLVSGGEYEQYF.

The genes are TRBV4-1 and TRBJ1-2; D is ambiguous. The CDR3 extends over 15 amino acids. V lost 0 bases and J lost 5, with 13 bases in between. The germline V gene encodes CDR1 MGHRA and CDR2 YSYEKL. In DNA, the CDR3 is TGCGCCAGCAGCCAAGATCCCATCCTGCGGTATGGCTACACCTTC. Amino acid sequence: CASSQDPILRYGYTF.

The chain couples TRBV5-1 to TRBJ2-7; 9 bases align to TRBD2. The CDR3 totals 16 residues. Looked up from germline, CDR1 is SGHRS and CDR2 is YFSETQ. V gave up 1 base and J gave up 2 bases; unmatched junction bases: 7. Here the CDR3 DNA reads TGCGCCAGCAGCTTGATGCGGGGGGGCCCCCCCTACGAGCAGTACTTC. This codes for CASSLMRGGPPYEQYF.

The V gene is TRBV5-1, the J gene TRBJ1-2; D gene uncertain. CDR1 is SGHRS, CDR2 YFSETQ, per germline. This CDR3 has 12 residues. Deletions cut 0 bases from V and 8 bases from J, with 8 bases between. The CDR3: CASSLVSQGYTF. CDR3 sequence (DNA): TGCGCCAGCAGCTTGGTTTCTCAGGGCTACACCTTC.

This chain links TRBV5-6 with TRBJ2-7; D gene unclear. V shed 3 bases and J shed 2 bases, with 9 bases lying between them. The CDR3 runs to 13 residues. Germline values: CDR1 SGHDT, CDR2 YYEEEE. The CDR3 nucleotides read TGTGCCAGCAGCTGGAGTAGAACCTACGAGCAGTACTTC. Protein product: CASSWSRTYEQYF.

This chain links TRBV7-8 with TRBJ2-7; D ambiguous. V shed 5 bases and J shed 6 bases, with 11 bases lying between them. CDR3 length equals 12 residues. CDR1 and CDR2 (germline): SGHVS, FQNEAQ. CDR3 amino acids: CASSPRYSEQYF. The DNA of the CDR3 is TGTGCCAGCAGCCCGAGGTATTCCGAGCAGTACTTC.

The CDR3 DNA reads as TGCAGCGTTGTGGCGGGCGAGACCCAGTACTTC. This gives the protein CSVVAGETQYF. The genes are TRBV29-1 and TRBJ2-5, with a possible D match to TRBD2 (5 bases). The V gene lost 4 bases and the J gene lost 5 bases, with 8 bases spanning the gap. The CDR3 consists of 11 residues. Germline CDR1 reads SQVTM; CDR2 reads ANQGSEA. The full variable domain, in which reference TRBV29-1 and TRBJ2-5 provide the parts outside the CDR3, is SAVISQKPSRDICQRGTSLTIQCQVDSQVTMMFWYRQQPGQSLTLIATANQGSEATYESGFVIDKFPISRPNLTFSTLTVSNMSPEDSSIYLCSVVAGETQYFGPGTRLLVL.

This rearrangement joins TRBV18 to TRBJ2-7, with D tentatively TRBD2 (6 bases). Trimming stripped 2 bases from V and 7 bases from J, with 12 bases between. Germline CDR1 reads KGHSH; CDR2 reads LQKENI. There are 13 residues in the CDR3. CDR3 in amino acids: CASSPSTSWEQYF. The CDR3 nucleotides read TGTGCCAGCTCACCAAGCACTAGCTGGGAGCAGTACTTC.

With respect to this clone: The sample has other DNA sequences that encode this CDR3 too. The gene calls are TRBV5-1 and TRBJ1-1; D might be TRBD1 (6 bases). Germline loops: CDR1 SGHRS, CDR2 YFSETQ. Deletions cut 4 bases from V and 1 base from J, with 11 bases between. The CDR3 has 14 residues. The CDR3 region is CASSNGQPNTEAFF. The CDR3 bases are TGCGCCAGCAGCAATGGACAGCCGAACACTGAAGCTTTCTTT. The whole variable domain, filled in from reference TRBV5-1 and TRBJ1-1, reads KAGVTQTPRYLIKTRGQQVTLSCSPISGHRSVSWYQQTPGQGLQFLFEYFSETQRNKGNFPGRFSGRQFSNSRSEMNVSTLELGDSALYLCASSNGQPNTEAFFGQGTRLTVV.

The chain has TRBV5-1 and TRBJ2-7, with 7 bases that match TRBD2. Trimming removed 0 bases from V and 0 bases from J; junction bases left unmatched: 9. The CDR3 covers 17 residues. CDR1 is SGHRS, CDR2 YFSETQ, per germline. CDR3 nucleotides: TGCGCCAGCAGCTTGGCCGAGCTAGCGGCAAGCTCCTACGAGCAGTACTTC. This sequence encodes CASSLAELAASSYEQYF.

This clone was seen just once. The chain links TRBV19 to TRBJ2-1; 12 nucleotides agree with TRBD2. The CDR3 is 16 amino acids. V shed 3 bases and J 4 bases; nucleotides not matched to a gene: 4. Germline V gene data show CDR1 as LNHDA and CDR2 as SQIVND (reference sequence). CDR3 in DNA: TGTGCCAGTAGTATTAGACTAGCGGGGGTTTACAATGAGCAGTTCTTC. Translation gives CASSIRLAGVYNEQFF.

The chain joins TRBV19 to TRBJ2-7, with TRBD2 matching 12 bases. The CDR3 has 14 amino acids. Germline assignment: CDR1 LNHDA and CDR2 SQIVND (reference sequence). V trimming: 8 bases; J trimming: 3 bases; junction bases outside the gene matches: 5. The CDR3 here is CASLSTSGSYEQYF. The DNA of the CDR3 is TGTGCCAGTTTATCGACTAGCGGGAGCTACGAGCAGTACTTC.

The J gene is TRBJ2-1, the V gene TRBV7-9; D possibly corresponds to TRBD2 (5 bases). The germline V gene has CDR1 SEHNR and CDR2 FQNEAQ (reference sequence). Trimming pared 5 bases from V and 9 bases from J, leaving 14 bases between. The CDR3 totals 13 residues. CDR3 sequence (DNA): TGTGCCAGCAGCCAACCGGGGTCGGGTGAGCAGTTCTTC. Translation: CASSQPGSGEQFF.

This chain joins TRBV10-3 and TRBJ2-3, with unresolved D. Per germline, CDR1 ENHRY and CDR2 SYGVKD. The V end lost 4 bases, the J end lost 1 base, and 6 bases lay between the germline ends. The CDR3 totals 13 residues. CDR3 loop: CAISVPGTDTQYF. In nucleotides, the CDR3 is TGTGCCATCAGTGTTCCAGGCACAGATACGCAGTATTTT.

The V and J genes are TRBV6-6 and TRBJ2-3; the D gene is possibly TRBD2 (6 bases). With 8 bases removed from V and 0 bases from J, the gap between germline ends came to 12 bases. The germline V gene encodes CDR1 MNHNY and CDR2 SVGAGI (reference sequence). The CDR3 is 14 amino acids. As DNA, the CDR3 is TGTGCCAGCCGGAGGGGTTCTAGCACAGATACGCAGTATTTT. Encoded protein: CASRRGSSTDTQYF.

For the CDR3, the DNA is TGTGCCAGCAGCTTGTCAGAGAACACTGAAGCTTTCTTT. Its translation is CASSLSENTEAFF. The chain combines TRBV5-4 with TRBJ1-1; D is ambiguous. With 1 base removed from V and 1 base from J, the gap between germline ends came to 5 bases. Germline CDR1 reads SGHNT; CDR2 reads YYREEE (reference sequence). The CDR3 is 13 residues long.

The V call is TRBV5-1, the J call TRBJ2-5; 10 bases are a match to TRBD2. The V gene's germline CDR1 is SGHRS and CDR2 YFSETQ. The CDR3 runs to 16 residues. V lost 3 bases to trimming and J lost 1 base; unmatched junction nucleotides: 6. As DNA, the CDR3 is TGCGCCAGCAGCTCCCCTAGCGGGAGCAGCCAAGAGACCCAGTACTTC. Amino acid sequence: CASSSPSGSSQETQYF.

The chain combines TRBV30 with TRBJ1-1; D is undetermined. Germline CDR1 and CDR2: GTSNPN and SVGIG (reference sequence). This CDR3 has 13 amino acids. V lost 4 bases, J lost 0 bases, and 9 bases lay in between. The CDR3 loop is CAWKRSMNTEAFF. In DNA form, the CDR3 reads TGTGCCTGGAAGAGGTCTATGAACACTGAAGCTTTCTTT.

The chain has TRBV7-9 and TRBJ2-1; 9 nucleotides agree with TRBD1. V trimming: 3 bases; J trimming: 13 bases; junction bases outside the gene matches: 10. This CDR3 spans 14 amino acids. Per the germline V gene, CDR1 is SEHNR and CDR2 is FQNEAQ (reference sequence). CDR3 nucleotides: TGTGCCAGCAGCTTGGATCTTGGGGACAGGGAACAGTTCTTC. The encoded protein is CASSLDLGDREQFF.

V gene TRBV7-7 combines with J gene TRBJ2-1; tentative D call: TRBD1 (6 bases). Germline CDR1 SSHAT, CDR2 FNYEAQ (reference sequence). CDR3 length: 13 amino acids. The V gene lost 0 bases and the J gene lost 8 bases, with 8 bases spanning the gap. CDR3 amino acids: CASSLAEGDEQFF. The CDR3, as DNA: TGTGCCAGCAGCTTAGCAGAGGGGGATGAGCAGTTCTTC.

The rearrangement joins TRBV30 to TRBJ2-1; 12 bases map to TRBD1. The germline CDR1 and CDR2 sequences are GTSNPN and SVGIG (reference sequence). The CDR3 has 15 amino acids. Trimming removed 0 bases from V and 8 bases from J; junction bases left unmatched: 5. In DNA, the CDR3 is TGTGCCTGGAGTGTGGCCGGGACAGGGGGCGATGAGCAGTTCTTC. Protein: CAWSVAGTGGDEQFF.

The rearrangement uses TRBV6-6 and TRBJ1-2; D possibly corresponds to TRBD1 (6 bases). Germline V lookup: CDR1 MNHNY, CDR2 SVGAGI (reference sequence). V was cut by 8 bases and J by 9 bases, with 25 bases left in between. The CDR3 spans 15 residues. CDR3 protein: CASGHETGLALRYTF. CDR3 DNA sequence: TGTGCCAGCGGCCACGAAACAGGGTTGGCCTTACGCTACACCTTC.

The genes are TRBV5-1 and TRBJ1-1; 8 bases align to TRBD1. V shed 5 bases and J 0 bases; nucleotides not matched to a gene: 6. Germline values: CDR1 SGHRS, CDR2 YFSETQ. CDR3 length equals 15 residues. CDR3 protein: CASRYRQGLNTEAFF. CDR3 in DNA: TGCGCCAGCAGGTACCGACAGGGGCTGAACACTGAAGCTTTCTTT.

The V call is TRBV28, the J call TRBJ1-4; possible D gene TRBD1, 5 bases. V lost 6 bases to trimming and J lost 10 bases, with 18 bases between them. Germline assignment: CDR1 MDHEN and CDR2 SYDVKM. The CDR3 is made up of 14 amino acids. The CDR3 DNA reads TGTGCCAGCAGCATTTTTGGGGCTTTAGGAAAACTGTTTTTT. Amino acid sequence: CASSIFGALGKLFF.

This clone occurred a few times. The chain couples TRBV7-6 to TRBJ2-1; TRBD2 agrees at 12 bases. Germline CDR1 is SGHVS and CDR2 is FNYEAQ. Germline trimming cut 5 bases from V and 6 bases from J; bases unmatched to any gene: 5. This CDR3 spans 15 amino acids. The CDR3 nucleotides are TGTGCCAGCAGCCCTAGCGGGAGGGCCCCCAATGAGCAGTTCTTC. This gives the protein CASSPSGRAPNEQFF.

This rearrangement joins TRBV5-6 to TRBJ1-6, with D tentatively TRBD1 (6 bases). Trimming removed 2 bases from V and 5 bases from J, with 11 bases in between. The CDR3 runs 15 residues. Germline V lookup: CDR1 SGHDT, CDR2 YYEEEE. This CDR3 is CASSFGGADNSPLHF. CDR3 sequence (DNA): TGTGCCAGCAGCTTCGGGGGGGCTGATAATTCACCCCTCCACTTT. Filled out from reference TRBV5-6 and TRBJ1-6, the complete variable domain reads DAGVTQSPTHLIKTRGQQVTLRCSPKSGHDTVSWYQQALGQGPQFIFQYYEEEERQRGNFPDRFSGHQFPNYSSELNVNALLLGDSALYLCASSFGGADNSPLHFGNGTRLTVT.

A few counts support this clone. The chain combines TRBV28 with TRBJ1-6, with D perhaps matching TRBD1 (6 bases). This CDR3 region has 14 residues. Trimming cost V 7 bases and J 5 bases, with 12 bases left between them. Looked up from germline, CDR1 is MDHEN and CDR2 is SYDVKM. CDR3 amino acids: CASKKGVNNSPLHF. The CDR3 coding sequence is TGTGCCAGCAAGAAGGGGGTCAATAATTCACCCCTCCACTTT. The full variable domain, completed using reference TRBV28 and TRBJ1-6, is DVKVTQSSRYLVKRTGEKVFLECVQDMDHENMFWYRQDPGLGLRLIYFSYDVKMKEKGDIPEGYSVSREKKERFSLILESASTNQTSMYLCASKKGVNNSPLHFGNGTRLTVT.

This chain connects TRBV4-2 to TRBJ2-7; TRBD1 is a possible D gene (5 bases). Trimming left V 5 bases short and J 0 bases short, with 14 bases between. Germline V CDR1 and CDR2: LGHNA, YNFKEQ. This CDR3 has 15 amino acids. As DNA, the CDR3 is TGTGCCAGCAGCTCCCTGGCAGACAGCTCCTACGAGCAGTACTTC. Its protein product is CASSSLADSSYEQYF.

This chain links TRBV7-8 with TRBJ1-2; TRBD1 agrees at 8 bases. V lost 8 bases, J lost 8 bases, and 10 bases stayed unmatched. The CDR3 has 13 residues. Germline V gene sequence: CDR1 SGHVS, CDR2 FQNEAQ. CDR3 protein: CASAIQGAGGYTF. For the CDR3, the DNA is TGTGCCAGCGCAATTCAGGGGGCTGGAGGCTACACCTTC.

The table lists this clone with a few counts. The chain links TRBV7-9 to TRBJ2-5, with D possibly TRBD1 on 6 matching bases. Trimming shortened V by 3 bases and J by 1 base, and 12 bases separated the two germline ends. Per germline, CDR1 SEHNR and CDR2 FQNEAQ (reference sequence). There are 15 residues in the CDR3. DNA for the CDR3: TGTGCCAGCAGCTTCATCCGGGACACCCAAGAGACCCAGTACTTC. Amino acid sequence: CASSFIRDTQETQYF.

The chain is built from TRBV30 and TRBJ2-3; D not certain. The length of the CDR3 is 11 residues. CDR1 is GTSNPN and CDR2 is SVGIG in the germline V gene (reference sequence). V shed 4 bases and J shed 2 bases, with 4 bases lying between them. The chain's CDR3 is CAWTNTDTQYF. The DNA for the CDR3 is TGTGCCTGGACCAACACAGATACGCAGTATTTT.